What follows are 4 T cell receptor beta chains derived from one specimen sequenced in a study of blood T cell repertoires in COVID-19. Profiled with immunoSEQ multiplex PCR; TCRdb holds only in-frame clones, not every one. The sample contains more than 110,000 clones, about 70% of which appear only once. The sequenced material came from peripheral blood. Receptors were obtained from an elderly man with acute or convalescent COVID-19.

The V call is TRBV20-1, the J call TRBJ1-4; D unclear. Germline values: CDR1 DFQATT, CDR2 SNEGSKA (reference sequence). This CDR3 has 12 residues. Trimming pared 3 bases from V and 6 bases from J, leaving 8 bases between. The CDR3 DNA reads TGCAGTGCTAGTTTGGTAGATGAAAAACTGTTTTTT. Translation: CSASLVDEKLFF.

The chain recombines TRBV15 with TRBJ1-1; D remains unclear. Deletions cut 2 bases from V and 5 bases from J, with 18 bases between. This CDR3 region has 16 residues. Looked up from germline, CDR1 is LNHNV and CDR2 is YYDKDF (reference sequence). CDR3: CATSRPRSGAGTEAFF. The CDR3 DNA follows: TGTGCCACCAGCAGACCTAGGTCGGGAGCGGGGACTGAAGCTTTCTTT.

The V gene is TRBV7-2, the J gene TRBJ1-6; TRBD1 matches at 11 bases. The germline V gene encodes CDR1 SGHTA and CDR2 FQGNSA. Trimming cost V 2 bases and J 9 bases; bases outside gene matches: 9. This CDR3 has 17 amino acids. The CDR3 loop reads CASSLTGTGGFGSPLHF. CDR3 DNA: TGTGCCAGCAGCTTAACCGGGACAGGGGGATTCGGTTCACCCCTCCACTTT.

This chain uses TRBV7-3 with TRBJ2-5; 10 nucleotides match TRBD2. The CDR3 totals 17 residues. Germline V gene sequence: CDR1 SGHTA, CDR2 FQGTGA. After removal of 0 bases from V and 5 bases from J, the junction contained 9 bases not matched to a gene. CDR3 in DNA: TGTGCCAGCAGCTTAACACAGCGGGGGGGCCGTAGTGAGACCCAGTACTTC. It encodes CASSLTQRGGRSETQYF. Together with reference TRBV7-3 and TRBJ2-5, the CDR3 gives the full variable domain: GAGVSQTPSNKVTEKGKYVELRCDPISGHTALYWYRQSLGQGPEFLIYFQGTGAADDSGLPNDRFFAVRPEGSVSTLKIQRTERGDSAVYLCASSLTQRGGRSETQYFGPGTRLLVL.